Listed below are T cell receptor beta chains from one sample, sequenced in a study of OX40 agonist ivuxolimab in advanced cancers. Sequencing was performed with immunoSEQ multiplex PCR; in TCRdb, only in-frame clones are kept and a portion is missing. The table records roughly 66,000 clones, approximately 80% of them present only once. The specimen comprised CD4+ or CD8+ T cells sorted from blood, sampled in a trial of the OX40 agonist ivuxolimab. The receptors here all came from an adult with an advanced solid tumor such as melanoma, head and neck, liver or kidney cancer. Both conserved end residues are part of each CDR3. A D gene is named only where the DNA matches it firmly. Only some rows state a clone size, as once, few, many or a class for expanded clones.

length	J	size	D	V	CDR3	DNA
16	TRBJ2-1	.	.	TRBV27	CASSVQGRWPYNEQFF	TGTGCCAGCAGTGTCCAGGGGAGGTGGCCCTACAATGAGCAGTTCTTC
17	TRBJ1-2	few	.	TRBV6-1	CASREGYRGGQNYGYTF	TGTGCCAGCCGAGAAGGTTATCGGGGAGGCCAAAACTATGGCTACACCTTC
14	TRBJ1-5	.	.	TRBV28	CASSSGRNYQPQHF	TGTGCCAGCAGTTCGGGCCGAAATTATCAGCCCCAGCATTTT
12	TRBJ1-2	once	.	TRBV5-6	CASSLRQGGYTF	TGTGCCAGCAGCTTGCGGCAGGGTGGCTACACCTTC
14	TRBJ1-1	.	.	TRBV2	CASSGEGGNTEAFF	TGTGCCAGCAGTGGTGAAGGGGGGAACACTGAAGCTTTCTTT
14	TRBJ2-2	.	.	TRBV23-1	CASKTGRNTGELFF	TGCGCCAGCAAGACGGGGCGGAACACCGGGGAGCTGTTTTTT
15	TRBJ2-5	.	TRBD1	TRBV9	CASSFSGTVQETQYF	TGTGCCAGCAGCTTCTCCGGGACAGTCCAAGAGACCCAGTACTTC
22	TRBJ2-6	few	.	TRBV7-8	CASSPRLRQSIDKGSGANVLTF	TGTGCCAGCAGCCCGAGACTTAGACAGTCGATTGATAAAGGCTCTGGGGCCAACGTCCTGACTTTC
16	TRBJ2-3	few	TRBD2	TRBV9	CASSVDSGGSAGTQYF	TGTGCCAGCAGCGTAGACAGCGGGGGGTCCGCAGGTACGCAGTATTTT
12	TRBJ2-7	.	.	TRBV2	CAITGSSYEQYF	TGTGCCATCACAGGGAGCTCCTACGAGCAGTACTTC
15	TRBJ2-2	.	.	TRBV2	CASRRLVTEAGELFF	TGTGCCAGCAGACGACTAGTCACGGAAGCCGGGGAGCTGTTTTTT
16	TRBJ1-1	.	TRBD1	TRBV6-5	CASSYLPGQGNTEAFF	TGTGCCAGCAGTTACTTACCGGGACAGGGGAACACTGAAGCTTTCTTT
12	TRBJ1-1	.	.	TRBV6-4	CASSAEGPAAFF	TGTGCCAGCAGCGCCGAGGGGCCAGCGGCTTTCTTT
13	TRBJ2-5	few	.	TRBV7-6	CASSLTQGETQYF	TGTGCCAGCAGCTTGACCCAGGGGGAGACCCAGTACTTC
14	TRBJ1-2	.	.	TRBV6-5	CASTLSGGSYGYTF	TGTGCCAGCACACTTTCGGGCGGATCCTATGGCTACACCTTC